The 14 T cell receptor beta chains in this list originate from one sample, sequenced in a study of blood T cell repertoires in COVID-19. The data were produced by immunoSEQ multiplex PCR, yet TCRdb's version contains in-frame clones alone and is incomplete. The sample carries some 490,000 clones, around 85% recorded once. The sequenced material came from PBMCs or T cells enriched from blood (not recorded which). Receptors were obtained from a woman in her sixties or seventies who had recovered from COVID-19.

The chain is built from TRBV15 and TRBJ1-4, with D possibly being TRBD1 (5 bases). This CDR3 spans 15 amino acids. V shed 6 bases and J shed 4 bases, with 15 bases lying between them. CDR1 LNHNV and CDR2 YYDKDF come from the germline V gene (reference sequence). Here the CDR3 reads CATRNPGHDNEKLFF. The DNA of the CDR3 is TGTGCCACCAGGAATCCAGGACATGATAATGAAAAACTGTTTTTT.

The chain employs TRBV6-5 and TRBJ1-2; D uncertain. Trimming stripped 11 bases from V and 3 bases from J, with 16 bases between. CDR1 and CDR2 from the germline V gene are MNHEY and SVGAGI. This CDR3 is 13 amino acids long. CDR3 amino acids: CAVNPPTYYGYTF. CDR3 sequence (DNA): TGTGCCGTCAACCCCCCGACTTACTATGGCTACACCTTC.

The chain recombines TRBV11-3 with TRBJ2-2, with D maybe TRBD1 (6 bases). Germline V gene data show CDR1 as SGHNT and CDR2 as YENEEA. The V and J ends lost 0 bases and 2 bases respectively, with 16 bases between them. This CDR3 is 18 amino acids long. The CDR3, as DNA: TGTGCCAGCAGCTTAGATCACGTCGGGACACCCAACACCGGGGAGCTGTTTTTT. It translates to CASSLDHVGTPNTGELFF.

V and J are TRBV5-1 and TRBJ2-4; 9 positions agree with TRBD1. The V gene end was trimmed by 4 bases and the J gene end by 10 bases; junction bases not matched to a gene: 9. The CDR3 spans 14 residues. Germline V gene data show CDR1 as SGHRS and CDR2 as YFSETQ. The CDR3 protein is CASSPDAQGAIQYF. In nucleotides, the CDR3 is TGCGCCAGCAGCCCGGACGCACAGGGGGCAATTCAGTACTTC.

A remark on this clone: The junction does not match germline at one end; this may be a read error. The rearrangement uses TRBV7-2 and TRBJ2-1; TRBD2 is a possible D gene (5 bases). Germline V gene sequence: CDR1 SGHTA, CDR2 FQGNSA. The CDR3 has 15 amino acids. CDR3 region: CASSSGWGSYNERFF. The CDR3 DNA sequence: TGTGCCAGCAGCTCGGGATGGGGTTCCTACAATGAGCGGTTCTTC.

The chain couples TRBV2 to TRBJ2-3; a possible D gene is TRBD1 (6 bases). The CDR3 covers 14 residues. Trimming removed 4 bases at V and 2 bases at J, with 10 bases between. CDR1 and CDR2 (germline): SNHLY, FYNNEI. This CDR3 is CASSVDRSTDTQYF. The CDR3 bases are TGTGCCAGCAGTGTTGACAGGTCCACAGATACGCAGTATTTT.

The J gene is TRBJ1-5, the V gene TRBV9; TRBD1 aligns across 9 bases. Germline-derived CDR1 and CDR2 are SGDLS and YYNGEE. There are 13 residues in the CDR3. The V segment lost 3 bases and the J segment 7 bases; nucleotides outside the gene matches: 2. Written as DNA, the CDR3 is TGTGCCAGCAGCGCTGGACAGGGGCAGCCCCAGCATTTT. Protein: CASSAGQGQPQHF.

The J gene is TRBJ2-3, the V gene TRBV2; possibly TRBD2 for D (5 bases). Germline CDR1 SNHLY, CDR2 FYNNEI. The CDR3 spans 14 residues. Trimming removed 5 bases from V and 1 base from J, with 10 bases in between. The CDR3, as DNA: TGTGCCAGCAGTCGTAACGGGGGCACAGATACGCAGTATTTT. Translation: CASSRNGGTDTQYF.

The chain uses TRBV19 and TRBJ1-2; maybe TRBD1 (6 bases). The CDR3 totals 16 residues. In germline, CDR1 is LNHDA, CDR2 SQIVND (reference sequence). V was shortened by 9 bases and J by 6 bases, with 26 bases between the two germline ends. The CDR3 loop reads CASLSAGAGKENGYTF. The CDR3 nucleotides are TGTGCCAGCCTCTCGGCAGGGGCAGGCAAGGAGAATGGCTACACCTTC. Looking up the rest from reference TRBV19 and TRBJ1-2 gives the full variable domain: DGGITQSPKYLFRKEGQNVTLSCEQNLNHDAMYWYRQDPGQGLRLIYYSQIVNDFQKGDIAEGYSVSREKKESFPLTVTSAQKNPTAFYLCASLSAGAGKENGYTFGSGTRLTVV.

This clone appeared once. The V call is TRBV24-1, the J call TRBJ2-7; 10 nucleotides match TRBD1. CDR1 and CDR2 from the germline V gene are KGHDR and SFDVKD. The CDR3 consists of 14 residues. Trimming removed 4 bases from V and 6 bases from J; junction bases left unmatched: 5. The CDR3: CATSDSRTGGEQYF. CDR3 bases: TGTGCCACCAGTGACAGCAGGACAGGGGGCGAGCAGTACTTC.

The V and J genes are TRBV3-1 (or the pseudogene TRBV3-2) and TRBJ2-5; 9 bases match TRBD1. CDR3 length: 15 amino acids. CDR1 and CDR2 (germline): LGHDT, YNNKEL (reference sequence). Germline trimming cut 4 bases from V and 5 bases from J; bases unmatched to any gene: 8. The CDR3 is CASSPGQGLGETQYF. The CDR3 region has the DNA TGTGCCAGCAGCCCGGGACAGGGCCTAGGGGAGACCCAGTACTTC.

The rearrangement joins TRBV18 to TRBJ1-6; the D gene is possibly TRBD1 (6 bases). The CDR3 totals 16 residues. Trimming removed 6 bases from V and 7 bases from J, with 19 bases in between. CDR1 KGHSH and CDR2 LQKENI come from the germline V gene. CDR3 protein: CASSSSTGQGNSPLHF. CDR3 DNA: TGTGCCAGCTCCAGCTCAACAGGGCAGGGGAATTCACCCCTCCACTTT.

The chain uses TRBV27 and TRBJ1-4, with 9 bases identical to TRBD1. Germline loops: CDR1 MNHEY, CDR2 SMNVEV (reference sequence). J gave up 11 bases and V 6 bases, and 1 base lay outside the gene matches. The CDR3 sequence is 11 residues long. The CDR3 reads CASSDRGKLFF. The CDR3 nucleotides read TGTGCCAGCAGCGACAGGGGGAAACTGTTTTTT.

The V gene is TRBV2, the J gene TRBJ1-5, with D perhaps TRBD1 (5 bases). The CDR3 spans 13 residues. From germline, CDR1 is SNHLY and CDR2 FYNNEI. Trimming cost V 6 bases and J 5 bases, with 11 bases left between them. The chain's CDR3 is CASRGQEYQPQHF. The CDR3 DNA reads TGTGCCAGCAGGGGGCAGGAATATCAGCCCCAGCATTTT.